The T cell receptor (beta chain) under discussion was sequenced for a study of early T cells in non-severe SARS-CoV-2 infection. Unique molecular identifiers tagged individual cDNA molecules. TCRdb passed the 5' RACE reads through MiXCR, listing each CDR3 protein once. The table records some 35,000 distinct CDR3 sequences, roughly 3.9% of them present only once. CDR3 length equals 14 residues. Germline V lookup: CDR1 SEHNR, CDR2 FQNEAQ (reference sequence). The ends lost 6 bases at V and 2 bases at J; junction bases unmatched: 7. Whole-study results and caveats: The study's VDJdb matching favored anti-spike CD8 responses and missed private and CD4 specificities.

This clonotype has at least ten counts. The target antigen is unknown. J is TRBJ2-7 and V is TRBV7-9; TRBD2 matches at 7 bases. The source material was whole blood. The TCR originated in an adult who was a healthcare worker with PCR-confirmed SARS-CoV-2 infection or an uninfected control (not recorded which). CDR3 sequence reads: CASRAAGAAYEQYF. The CDR3 DNA reads as TGTGCCAGCAGGGCGGCGGGAGCTGCCTACGAGCAGTACTTC.